Listed below are T cell receptor beta chains from one sample, sequenced in a study of blood T cell repertoires in COVID-19. This table comes from immunoSEQ multiplex PCR, and its TCRdb copy is limited to in-frame clones, with some not included. Among roughly 110,000 clones listed, 86% were seen once. The sample consisted of peripheral blood. The source of these receptors is a man aged 40-49 years with acute or convalescent COVID-19. Each CDR3 is given with its conserved first and last residue. D genes are given only for firm matches. Expanded clones get a size class; other rows say once, few or many, or leave the size out.

D gene	V gene	clone size	J gene	CDR3 protein	CDR3 DNA
.	TRBV3-1/TRBV3-2	.	TRBJ1-4	CAVRGDPGEKLFF	TGTGCGGTCAGGGGTGATCCGGGTGAAAAACTGTTTTTT
.	TRBV15	.	TRBJ1-4	CATSRAGREVEKLFF	TGTGCCACCAGCAGAGCAGGGCGCGAAGTTGAAAAACTGTTTTTT
TRBD2	TRBV6-6	.	TRBJ2-3	CASSHAGTTTDTQYF	TGTGCCAGCAGCCACGCCGGGACTACCACAGATACGCAGTATTTT
.	TRBV29-1	.	TRBJ2-3	CSGRVGGADTQYF	TGCAGCGGGAGGGTGGGAGGCGCAGATACGCAGTATTTT
.	TRBV7-9	.	TRBJ1-5	CASSLVLTEYSNQPQHF	TGTGCCAGCAGCTTAGTATTAACCGAGTATAGCAATCAGCCCCAGCATTTT
TRBD1	TRBV19	.	TRBJ1-1	CASSIQGALTEAFF	TGTGCCAGTAGTATACAGGGGGCATTAACTGAAGCTTTCTTT
TRBD2	TRBV5-1	.	TRBJ2-7	CASSLAVSGSSYEQYF	TGCGCCAGCAGCTTGGCTGTTAGCGGGAGTTCCTACGAGCAGTACTTC
.	TRBV9	.	TRBJ1-2	CASSVSGPRGGYTF	TGTGCCAGCAGCGTATCAGGGCCAAGGGGTGGCTACACCTTC
TRBD1	TRBV29-1	.	TRBJ1-1	CSVTPGQANTEAFF	TGCAGCGTCACCCCTGGACAGGCGAACACTGAAGCTTTCTTT
TRBD1	TRBV6-5	.	TRBJ1-5	CASSYSRGLSQPQHF	TGTGCCAGCAGTTACTCCAGGGGGTTAAGTCAGCCCCAGCATTTT
.	TRBV3-1/TRBV3-2	.	TRBJ2-7	CASSPPFSGKSYEQYF	TGTGCCAGCAGCCCTCCCTTTTCGGGAAAGTCCTACGAGCAGTACTTC
TRBD1	TRBV7-9	once	TRBJ1-5	CASSSGQGYNQPQHF	TGTGCCAGCAGCTCGGGACAGGGGTACAATCAGCCCCAGCATTTT
TRBD2	TRBV7-9	.	TRBJ2-1	CASSLTSGGGNEQFF	TGTGCCAGCAGCTTGACTAGCGGGGGAGGTAATGAGCAGTTCTTC
TRBD1	TRBV19	.	TRBJ2-1	CASSIGTGGSYNEQFF	TGTGCCAGTAGTATAGGGACAGGGGGCTCCTACAATGAGCAGTTCTTC
TRBD1	TRBV5-1	.	TRBJ1-1	CASYRDRPNTEAFF	TGCGCCAGCTACCGGGACAGGCCGAACACTGAAGCTTTCTTT
.	TRBV12-5	.	TRBJ1-2	CASGQGLNYGYTF	TGTGCTAGTGGTCAGGGTTTAAACTATGGCTACACCTTC
TRBD1	TRBV15	.	TRBJ2-7	CATSIATGQTYEQYF	TGTGCCACCAGCATTGCTACGGGACAGACCTACGAGCAGTACTTC
.	TRBV7-9	.	TRBJ2-7	CASSHRTATYEQYF	TGTGCCAGCAGCCATCGGACAGCCACCTACGAGCAGTACTTC
.	TRBV29-1	.	TRBJ1-1	CSVEPPRYNTEAFF	TGCAGCGTTGAGCCACCCAGGTATAACACTGAAGCTTTCTTT
.	TRBV5-1	.	TRBJ2-1	CASSWGLAAAYNEQFF	TGCGCCAGCAGCTGGGGGCTAGCGGCGGCCTACAATGAGCAGTTCTTC
TRBD2	TRBV24-1	once	TRBJ2-1	CATSDQLAGVGYNEQFF	TGTGCCACCAGTGATCAACTAGCGGGAGTTGGCTACAATGAGCAGTTCTTC
TRBD1	TRBV10-3	.	TRBJ1-4	CAISESRTGGEKLFF	TGTGCCATCAGTGAGTCAAGGACAGGGGGCGAAAAACTGTTTTTT
.	TRBV19	.	TRBJ1-1	CASSIRGQGNTEAFF	TGTGCCAGTAGTATAAGGGGTCAGGGGAACACTGAAGCTTTCTTT
TRBD2	TRBV5-5	.	TRBJ2-1	CASSLDLAGGWSEQFF	TGTGCCAGCAGCTTGGACCTAGCGGGAGGATGGAGTGAGCAGTTCTTC
TRBD1	TRBV5-1	.	TRBJ2-7	CASSLEQGAAYEQYF	TGCGCCAGCAGCTTGGAGCAGGGGGCGGCTTACGAGCAGTACTTC
TRBD1	TRBV19	.	TRBJ1-1	CASSIGQGIFMNTEAFF	TGTGCCAGTAGTATCGGACAGGGGATCTTCATGAACACTGAAGCTTTCTTT
TRBD2	TRBV7-3	.	TRBJ2-1	CASSPQGTSVGNEQFF	TGTGCCAGCAGCCCACAAGGGACTAGCGTTGGCAATGAGCAGTTCTTC
.	TRBV7-9	few	TRBJ2-6	CASSRTGDSLSGANVLTF	TGTGCCAGCAGTCGCACAGGGGACTCTCTCTCTGGGGCCAACGTCCTGACTTTC
.	TRBV5-6	.	TRBJ2-6	CASSWPGEVAGANVLTF	TGTGCCAGCAGCTGGCCGGGAGAAGTTGCTGGGGCCAACGTCCTGACTTTC
.	TRBV10-3	.	TRBJ2-2	CAIPGIVGSNTGELFF	TGTGCCATACCCGGAATTGTCGGGTCCAACACCGGGGAGCTGTTTTTT
TRBD2	TRBV11-2	.	TRBJ2-1	CASSLLLAFHEQFF	TGTGCCAGCAGCTTATTACTAGCGTTCCATGAGCAGTTCTTC
TRBD1	TRBV11-2	.	TRBJ1-3	CASSIGQGAGNTIYF	TGTGCCAGCAGCATCGGACAGGGGGCTGGAAACACCATATATTTT
.	TRBV5-1	.	TRBJ1-1	CASSLNRNTEAFF	TGCGCCAGCAGCTTGAACAGGAACACTGAAGCTTTCTTT
.	TRBV7-9	.	TRBJ2-1	CASSSSLDRTYNEQFF	TGTGCCAGCAGCTCGTCACTCGACAGAACGTACAATGAGCAGTTCTTC
.	TRBV7-3	few	TRBJ1-6	CASSLGGGLLDSPLHF	TGTGCCAGCAGCTTAGGGGGAGGACTCTTGGATTCACCCCTCCACTTT
TRBD1	TRBV3-1/TRBV3-2	.	TRBJ1-6	CASSQGTGASPLHF	TGTGCCAGCAGCCAAGGGACAGGGGCCTCACCCCTCCACTTT
TRBD2	TRBV27	.	TRBJ2-7	CASWSRGGEQYF	TGTGCCAGCTGGTCCCGGGGGGGCGAGCAGTACTTC
TRBD1	TRBV5-1	.	TRBJ2-5	CASSPDRVGETQYF	TGCGCCAGCAGCCCAGACAGGGTTGGGGAGACCCAGTACTTC
.	TRBV7-9	.	TRBJ2-7	CASSNSYEQYF	TGTGCCAGCAGTAACTCGTACGAGCAGTACTTC
TRBD1	TRBV7-2	.	TRBJ1-4	CASSLSTGHNEKLFF	TGTGCCAGCAGCCTATCGACAGGGCATAATGAAAAACTGTTTTTT
TRBD2	TRBV27	.	TRBJ2-2	CASRLRLAGDVGELFF	TGTGCCAGCAGACTACGACTAGCGGGAGACGTCGGGGAGCTGTTTTTT
.	TRBV6-2/TRBV6-3	.	TRBJ1-5	CASSYRTFNPGTEGNQPQHF	TGTGCCAGCAGTTACCGGACTTTCAACCCGGGCACCGAGGGCAATCAGCCCCAGCATTTT
.	TRBV9	.	TRBJ2-7	CASSVAPTAGHEQYF	TGTGCCAGCAGCGTAGCTCCGACAGCTGGCCATGAGCAGTACTTC
.	TRBV11-1	.	TRBJ2-7	CASSLDAGMAYEQYF	TGTGCCAGCAGCTTAGACGCAGGGATGGCCTACGAGCAGTACTTC
.	TRBV19	.	TRBJ2-7	CASSIRGTSSSYEQYF	TGTGCCAGTAGTATACGGGGGACGTCAAGCTCCTACGAGCAGTACTTC
.	TRBV27	once	TRBJ1-2	CASSLSPGGDGYTF	TGTGCCAGCAGTCTTAGTCCGGGGGGCGATGGCTACACCTTC
TRBD1	TRBV6-5	.	TRBJ2-1	CASSYSMGTGGREQFF	TGTGCCAGCAGTTACTCGATGGGGACAGGGGGTCGTGAGCAGTTCTTC
TRBD1	TRBV20-1	.	TRBJ2-7	CSASWNRGAYEQYF	TGCAGTGCTAGTTGGAACAGGGGGGCCTACGAGCAGTACTTC
.	TRBV30	.	TRBJ1-1	CAFALPRSEAFF	TGTGCCTTTGCACTCCCAAGATCTGAAGCTTTCTTT
.	TRBV4-1	.	TRBJ2-6	CASSQAGSGANVLTF	TGCGCCAGCAGCCAAGCGGGGTCCGGGGCCAACGTCCTGACTTTC
.	TRBV5-6	.	TRBJ1-6	CASSLTGEKLYSPLHF	TGTGCCAGCAGCTTGACGGGGGAAAAGTTATATTCACCCCTCCACTTT
TRBD1	TRBV11-3	.	TRBJ1-3	CASSLTGYRNTIYF	TGTGCCAGCAGCTTGACAGGGTATAGAAACACCATATATTTT
.	TRBV13	.	TRBJ1-1	CASSPTISPGTEAFF	TGTGCCAGCAGTCCTACCATCAGTCCCGGGACTGAAGCTTTCTTT
TRBD1	TRBV7-9	.	TRBJ1-2	CASSSSGTGGIGRGYTF	TGTGCCAGCAGCTCGTCCGGGACAGGTGGCATCGGACGCGGCTACACCTTC
TRBD1	TRBV14	few	TRBJ1-2	CASSLPGQGPLGGYTF	TGTGCCAGCAGCCTTCCGGGACAGGGTCCGTTAGGAGGCTACACCTTC
TRBD2	TRBV7-8	.	TRBJ2-7	CASSLMGGSGSRTPEQYF	TGTGCCAGCAGCTTAATGGGGGGGAGCGGGAGTAGAACCCCCGAGCAGTACTTC
TRBD1	TRBV30	.	TRBJ1-2	CAWSGQGSYGYTF	TGTGCCTGGAGTGGACAGGGATCCTATGGCTACACCTTC
.	TRBV12-3/TRBV12-4	.	TRBJ1-1	CASSLGRYTEAFF	TGTGCCAGCAGTTTGGGCAGGTACACTGAAGCTTTCTTT
.	TRBV30	.	TRBJ1-2	CAWSLLTDYGYTF	TGTGCCTGGAGTCTTTTGACAGACTATGGCTACACCTTC